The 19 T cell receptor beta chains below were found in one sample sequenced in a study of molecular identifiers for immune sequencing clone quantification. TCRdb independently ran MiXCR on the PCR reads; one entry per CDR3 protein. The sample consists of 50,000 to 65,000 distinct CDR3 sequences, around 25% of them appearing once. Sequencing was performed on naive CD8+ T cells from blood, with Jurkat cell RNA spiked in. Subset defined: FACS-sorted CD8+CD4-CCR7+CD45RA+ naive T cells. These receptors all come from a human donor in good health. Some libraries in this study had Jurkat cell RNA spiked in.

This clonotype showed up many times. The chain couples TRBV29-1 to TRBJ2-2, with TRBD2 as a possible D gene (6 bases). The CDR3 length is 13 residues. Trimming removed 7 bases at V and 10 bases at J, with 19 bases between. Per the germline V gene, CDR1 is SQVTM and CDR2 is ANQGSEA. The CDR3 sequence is CSAQVAGTQELFF. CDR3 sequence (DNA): TGCAGCGCACAAGTGGCGGGGACCCAGGAGCTGTTTTTT.

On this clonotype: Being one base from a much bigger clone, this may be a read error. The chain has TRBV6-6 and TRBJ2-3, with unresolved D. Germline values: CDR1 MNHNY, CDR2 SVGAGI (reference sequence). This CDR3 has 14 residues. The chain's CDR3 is CAGSYAYNADTQYF. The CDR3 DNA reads TGTGCCGGCAGTTACGCCTACAATGCAGATACGCAGTATTTT.

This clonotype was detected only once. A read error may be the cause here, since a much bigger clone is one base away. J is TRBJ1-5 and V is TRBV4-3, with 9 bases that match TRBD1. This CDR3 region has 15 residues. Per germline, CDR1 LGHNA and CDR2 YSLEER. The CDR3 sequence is CARSQDRGSNQPQHF. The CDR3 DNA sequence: TGCGCCCGCAGCCAGGACAGGGGTAGCAATCAGCCCCAGCATTTT.

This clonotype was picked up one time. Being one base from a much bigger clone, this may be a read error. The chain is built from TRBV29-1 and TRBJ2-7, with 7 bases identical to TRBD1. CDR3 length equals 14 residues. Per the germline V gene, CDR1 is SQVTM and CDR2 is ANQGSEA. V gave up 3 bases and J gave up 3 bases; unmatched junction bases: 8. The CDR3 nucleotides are TGCAGCGTTGAGTCAGGGACAGAGGACTACGAGCAGTACTTC. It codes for CSVESGTEDYEQYF.

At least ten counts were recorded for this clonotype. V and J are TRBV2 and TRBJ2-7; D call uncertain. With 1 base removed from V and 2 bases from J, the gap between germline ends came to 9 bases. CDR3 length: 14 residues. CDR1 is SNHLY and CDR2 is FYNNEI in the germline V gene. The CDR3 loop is CASSEEGQTYEQYF. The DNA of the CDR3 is TGTGCCAGCAGTGAAGAGGGCCAGACCTACGAGCAGTACTTC.

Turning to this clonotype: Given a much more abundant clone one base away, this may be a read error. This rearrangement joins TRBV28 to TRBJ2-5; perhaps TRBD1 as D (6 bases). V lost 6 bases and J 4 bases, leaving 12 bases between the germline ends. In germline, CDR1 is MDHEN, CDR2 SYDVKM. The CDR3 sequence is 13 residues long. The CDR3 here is CASRVQGRETQYF. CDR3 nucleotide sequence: TGTGCCAGCAGGGTCCAGGGGCGAGAGACCCAGTACTTC.

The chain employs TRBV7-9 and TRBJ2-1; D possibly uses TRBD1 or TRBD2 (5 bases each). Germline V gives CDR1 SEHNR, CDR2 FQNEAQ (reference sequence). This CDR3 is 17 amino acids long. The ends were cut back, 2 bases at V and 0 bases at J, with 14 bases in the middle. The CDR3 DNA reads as TGTGCCAGCAGCTTATTTCCGGGGCAGAGCTCCTACAATGAGCAGTTCTTC. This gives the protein CASSLFPGQSSYNEQFF.

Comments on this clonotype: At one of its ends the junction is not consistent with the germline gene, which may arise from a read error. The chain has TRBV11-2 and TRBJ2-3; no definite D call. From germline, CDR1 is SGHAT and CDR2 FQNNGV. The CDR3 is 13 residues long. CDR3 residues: CARRPERPDTPYF. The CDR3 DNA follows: TGTGCCCGCCGCCCGGAGCGCCCCGATACGCCGTATTTT.

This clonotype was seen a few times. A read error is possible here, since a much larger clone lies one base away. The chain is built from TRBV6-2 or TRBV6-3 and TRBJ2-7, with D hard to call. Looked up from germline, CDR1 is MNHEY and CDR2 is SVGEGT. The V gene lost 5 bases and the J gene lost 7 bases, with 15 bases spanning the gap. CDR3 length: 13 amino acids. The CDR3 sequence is CASSHGQPREQYF. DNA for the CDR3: TGTGCCAGCAGTCACGGGCAGCCTAGGGAGCAGTACTTC.

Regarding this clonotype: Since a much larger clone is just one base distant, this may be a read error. CDR3 bases: TGTGCCAGCAGCTTAGTTGGTGCAAGACTAGCGGGAGTTCCTGGTCCAACTTACGAGCAGTGCTTC. This translates into CASSLVGARLAGVPGPTYEQCF. The J gene is TRBJ2-7, the V gene TRBV7-6, with 12 bases lining up with TRBD2. Germline loops: CDR1 SGHVS, CDR2 FNYEAQ. The CDR3 has 22 residues.

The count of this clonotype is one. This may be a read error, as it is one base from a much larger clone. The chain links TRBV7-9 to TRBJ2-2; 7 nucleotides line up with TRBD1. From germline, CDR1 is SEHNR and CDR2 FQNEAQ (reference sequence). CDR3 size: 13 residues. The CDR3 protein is CTSSVTGAGELFF. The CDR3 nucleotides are TGTACCAGCAGCGTTACAGGGGCCGGGGAGCTGTTTTTT. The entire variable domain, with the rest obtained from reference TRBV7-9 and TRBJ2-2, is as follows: DTGVSQNPRHKITKRGQNVTFRCDPISEHNRLYWYRQTLGQGPEFLTYFQNEAQLEKSRLLSDRFSAERPKGSFSTLEIQRTEQGDSAMYLCTSSVTGAGELFFGEGSRLTVL.

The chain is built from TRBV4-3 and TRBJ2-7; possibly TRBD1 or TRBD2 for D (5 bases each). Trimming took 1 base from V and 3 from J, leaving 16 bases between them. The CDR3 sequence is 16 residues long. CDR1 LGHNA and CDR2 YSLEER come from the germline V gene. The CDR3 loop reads CASSQAYGAAVYEQYF. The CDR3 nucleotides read TGCGCCAGCAGCCAAGCTTACGGGGCGGCGGTCTACGAGCAGTACTTC.

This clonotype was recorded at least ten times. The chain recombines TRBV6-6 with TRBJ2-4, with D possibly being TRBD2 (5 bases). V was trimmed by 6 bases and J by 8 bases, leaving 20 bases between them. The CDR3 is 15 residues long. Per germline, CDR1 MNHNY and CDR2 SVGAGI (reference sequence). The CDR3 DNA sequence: TGTGCCAGCAGCCCAGCCCGGCCTGGAGGAGACATTCAGTACTTC. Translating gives CASSPARPGGDIQYF.

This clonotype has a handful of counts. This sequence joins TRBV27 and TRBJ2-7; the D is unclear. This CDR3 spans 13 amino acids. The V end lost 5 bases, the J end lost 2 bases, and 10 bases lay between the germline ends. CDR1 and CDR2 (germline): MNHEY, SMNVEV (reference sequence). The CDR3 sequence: CASSLRATYEQYF. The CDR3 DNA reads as TGTGCCAGCAGTCTAAGGGCGACCTACGAGCAGTACTTC.

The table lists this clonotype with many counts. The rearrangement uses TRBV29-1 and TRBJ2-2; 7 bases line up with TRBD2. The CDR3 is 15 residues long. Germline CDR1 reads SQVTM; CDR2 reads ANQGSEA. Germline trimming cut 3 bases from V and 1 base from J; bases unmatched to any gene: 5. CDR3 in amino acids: CSVESPSGNTGELFF. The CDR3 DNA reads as TGCAGCGTTGAGTCGCCTAGCGGGAACACCGGGGAGCTGTTTTTT.

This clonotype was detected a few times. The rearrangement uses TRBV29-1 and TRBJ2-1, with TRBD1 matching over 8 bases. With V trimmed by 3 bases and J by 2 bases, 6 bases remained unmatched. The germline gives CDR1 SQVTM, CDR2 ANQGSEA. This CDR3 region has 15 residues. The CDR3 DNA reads TGCAGCGTTGAGGAGACAGGGGTTACCTACAATGAGCAGTTCTTC. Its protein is CSVEETGVTYNEQFF.

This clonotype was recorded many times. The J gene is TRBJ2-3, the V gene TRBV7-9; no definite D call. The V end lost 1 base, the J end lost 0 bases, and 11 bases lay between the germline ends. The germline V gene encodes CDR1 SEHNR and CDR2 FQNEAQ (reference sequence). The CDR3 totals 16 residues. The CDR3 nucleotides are TGTGCCAGCAGCTTAGGTTGGCGCACTAGCACAGATACGCAGTATTTT. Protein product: CASSLGWRTSTDTQYF. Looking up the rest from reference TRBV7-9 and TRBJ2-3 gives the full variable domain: DTGVSQNPRHKITKRGQNVTFRCDPISEHNRLYWYRQTLGQGPEFLTYFQNEAQLEKSRLLSDRFSAERPKGSFSTLEIQRTEQGDSAMYLCASSLGWRTSTDTQYFGPGTRLTVL.

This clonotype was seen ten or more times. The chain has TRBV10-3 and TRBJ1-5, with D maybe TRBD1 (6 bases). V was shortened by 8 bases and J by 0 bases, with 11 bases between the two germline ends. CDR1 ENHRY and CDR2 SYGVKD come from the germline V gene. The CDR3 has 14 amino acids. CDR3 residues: CAISGDSSNQPQHF. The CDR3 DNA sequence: TGTGCCATCTCAGGGGATTCTAGCAATCAGCCCCAGCATTTT.

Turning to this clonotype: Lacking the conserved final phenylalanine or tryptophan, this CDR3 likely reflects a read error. The CDR3 protein is CASSHSTGMETDTQYL. The CDR3, as DNA: TGTGCCAGCAGTCACTCGACAGGGATGGAAACAGATACGCAGTATCTT. The genes are TRBV6-5 and TRBJ2-3; TRBD1 agrees at 7 bases. The CDR3 length is 16 residues. Germline loops: CDR1 MNHEY, CDR2 SVGAGI.